These T cell receptor beta chains were read from a single sample in a study of T-cell memory formation after mild COVID-19. TCRdb processed the 5' RACE reads anew with MiXCR; each CDR3 protein has one entry. The table includes approximately 480,000 distinct CDR3 sequences, 18% detected once. Material: PBMCs or a T cell subset sorted from them (not recorded which). These receptors were obtained from an adult woman who had mild COVID-19 (a few samples of this study predate the infection). Cell type and time point are not known. The CDR3 runs from the conserved cysteine through the conserved F or W. Fields, in order: V gene, clone size, D gene, J gene, CDR3 DNA, CDR3 protein. A D gene is named only where the DNA matches it firmly. Clone size is stated in some rows and not others, as once, few, many or a class when expanded.

TRBV5-8	.	.	TRBJ2-2	TGTGCCAGCAGCCCCAGGGTCACCGGGGAGCTGTTTTTT	CASSPRVTGELFF
TRBV4-3	many	.	TRBJ2-2	TGCGCCAGCAGCCAAAGGGTCCGGCGGGTCCCTGCCGGGGAGCTGTTTTTT	CASSQRVRRVPAGELFF
TRBV18	few	.	TRBJ2-1	TGTGCCAGCTCCAACACAGGGACGGGCAGTGAGCAGTTCTTC	CASSNTGTGSEQFF
TRBV18	few	TRBD1	TRBJ1-6	TGTGCCAGCTCACCTCGGTACAACAGGGGCCCGAATTCACCCCTCCACTTT	CASSPRYNRGPNSPLHF
TRBV3-1	.	TRBD2	TRBJ2-7	TGTGCCAGCAGCCAAGATCGGACGGGGGAGGGCTATTACGAGCAGTACTTC	CASSQDRTGEGYYEQYF
TRBV5-4	few	.	TRBJ2-3	TGTGCCAGCAGCCAGATCCCGGGACACCAGCTCACAGATACGCAGTATTTT	CASSQIPGHQLTDTQYF
TRBV5-1	.	TRBD1	TRBJ2-5	TGCGCCAGCAGCTTGGCCGGCAGGGGGCGTCAAGAGACCCAGTACTTC	CASSLAGRGRQETQYF
TRBV11-2	.	TRBD2	TRBJ2-1	TGTGCCAGCCGGCGACTAGCGGGAGGTTCCTACAATGAGCAGTTCTTC	CASRRLAGGSYNEQFF
TRBV5-1	few	TRBD1	TRBJ2-7	TGCGCCAGCAGCTCCACCCCGGGACAGACCTACGAGCAGTACTTC	CASSSTPGQTYEQYF
TRBV30	few	.	TRBJ2-2	TGTGCCTGGAGTGTCCTGATGGAGACCGGGGAGCTGTTTTTT	CAWSVLMETGELFF
TRBV7-8	.	.	TRBJ2-5	TGTGCCAGCAGCTTAGCGCGGGATTATAGGGGTCGGGAGACCCAGTACTTC	CASSLARDYRGRETQYF
TRBV5-6	.	TRBD1	TRBJ1-1	TGTGCCAGCAGCTTCGTACACACTCGGGACAGTGAAGCTTTCTTT	CASSFVHTRDSEAFF
TRBV5-6	.	.	TRBJ1-4	TGTGCCAGCAGCTCCCGGCGGACTGAAGAAAAACTGTTTTTT	CASSSRRTEEKLFF
TRBV7-2	few	TRBD2	TRBJ2-1	TGTGCCAGCAGCTTTGGGACTAGCGGGAGAGTCAATGAGCAGTTCTTC	CASSFGTSGRVNEQFF
TRBV7-9	many	TRBD1	TRBJ1-2	TGTGCCAGCAGCCGGGACAGGGAATATGGCTACACCTTC	CASSRDREYGYTF
TRBV7-9	few	.	TRBJ1-2	TGTGCCAGCAGTTTCCGACAGGGCTACACCTTC	CASSFRQGYTF
TRBV4-1	.	.	TRBJ2-4	TGCGCCAGCAGCCAAGACAAGGCTCAGTACTTC	CASSQDKAQYF
TRBV9	many	.	TRBJ2-2	TGTGCCAGCAGCGTAGGCGGAAACACCGGGGAGCTGTTTTTT	CASSVGGNTGELFF
TRBV20-1	.	TRBD1	TRBJ2-7	TGCAGTGCTAGAGAGGGCCCGGGGACAGCCTACGAGCAGTACTTC	CSAREGPGTAYEQYF
TRBV7-9	few	.	TRBJ2-1	TGTGCCAGCAGCTTAGAGGCGCTATGGGACAATGAGCAGTTCTTC	CASSLEALWDNEQFF
TRBV18	many	.	TRBJ1-4	TGTGCCAGCAGCCCGGGACTTAATGAAAAACTGTTTTTT	CASSPGLNEKLFF
TRBV9	few	TRBD1	TRBJ1-6	TGTGCCAGCAGCCCGCAAAGGGGTGACAGGGTAAATTCACCCCTCCACTTT	CASSPQRGDRVNSPLHF
TRBV5-1	.	.	TRBJ1-1	TGCGCCAGCAGCTTGGAGCAGGCTTGGGTGAACACTGAAGCTTTCTTT	CASSLEQAWVNTEAFF
TRBV6-5	.	.	TRBJ2-6	TGTGCCAGCAGTTACGGATCGGGAGGGGCCAACGTCCTGACTTTC	CASSYGSGGANVLTF